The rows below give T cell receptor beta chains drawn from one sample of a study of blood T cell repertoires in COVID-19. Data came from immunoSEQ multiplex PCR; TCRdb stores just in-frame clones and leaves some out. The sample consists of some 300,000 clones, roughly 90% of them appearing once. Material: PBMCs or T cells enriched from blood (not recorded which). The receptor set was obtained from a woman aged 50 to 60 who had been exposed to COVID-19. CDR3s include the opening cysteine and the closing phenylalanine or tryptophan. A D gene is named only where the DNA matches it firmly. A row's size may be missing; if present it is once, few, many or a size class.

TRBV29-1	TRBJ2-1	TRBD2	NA	CSASGGAVDEQFF	TGCAGCGCTAGCGGGGGGGCCGTAGATGAGCAGTTCTTC
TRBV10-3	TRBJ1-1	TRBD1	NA	CAIRGQGLNTEAFF	TGTGCCATCAGGGGACAGGGACTGAACACTGAAGCTTTCTTT
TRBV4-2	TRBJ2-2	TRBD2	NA	CASSQELAGGHTGELFF	TGTGCCAGCAGCCAAGAGCTAGCGGGGGGCCACACCGGGGAGCTGTTTTTT
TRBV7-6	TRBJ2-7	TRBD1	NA	CASSLRDRVEQYF	TGTGCCAGCAGCTTGAGGGACAGGGTGGAGCAGTACTTC
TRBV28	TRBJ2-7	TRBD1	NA	CASRGTGSSYEQYF	TGTGCCTCTCGGGGGACAGGGAGCTCCTACGAGCAGTACTTC
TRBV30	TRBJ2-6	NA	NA	CAWGGTASSGANVLTF	TGTGCCTGGGGCGGGACAGCTTCCTCTGGGGCCAACGTCCTGACTTTC
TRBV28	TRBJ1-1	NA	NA	CASSLQPRTGTEAFF	TGTGCCAGCAGTTTACAGCCCCGAACGGGTACTGAAGCTTTCTTT
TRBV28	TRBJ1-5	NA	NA	CASSFRVNSNQPQHF	TGTGCCAGCAGTTTCAGGGTAAATAGCAATCAGCCCCAGCATTTT
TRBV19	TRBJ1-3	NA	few	CASRSGPRDGNTIYF	TGTGCCAGTAGAAGTGGGCCTCGAGATGGAAACACCATATATTTT
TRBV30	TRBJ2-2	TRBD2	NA	CAWKTSGAVSGELFF	TGTGCCTGGAAGACTAGCGGGGCCGTCTCCGGGGAGCTGTTTTTT
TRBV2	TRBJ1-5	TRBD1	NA	CASSYGTGGGQPQHF	TGTGCCAGCAGTTACGGGACAGGGGGAGGTCAGCCCCAGCATTTT
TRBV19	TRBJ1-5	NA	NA	CASSIGYSAGYSNQPQHF	TGTGCCAGTAGTATAGGATATTCAGCGGGGTATAGCAATCAGCCCCAGCATTTT
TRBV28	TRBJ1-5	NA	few	CASRLYYSNQPQHF	TGTGCCAGCAGACTCTATTATAGCAATCAGCCCCAGCATTTT
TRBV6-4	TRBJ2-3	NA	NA	CASSDLPRGAGALADTQYF	TGTGCCAGCAGTGACCTCCCCCGCGGGGCGGGGGCCCTCGCAGATACGCAGTATTTT
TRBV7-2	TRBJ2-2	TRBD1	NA	CASSFRMSTTGGTGELFF	TGTGCCAGCAGCTTTAGGATGTCGACCACAGGGGGTACCGGGGAGCTGTTTTTT
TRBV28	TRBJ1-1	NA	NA	CASSLGGVGTEAFF	TGTGCCAGCAGTTTGGGGGGGGTCGGCACTGAAGCTTTCTTT
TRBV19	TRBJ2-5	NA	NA	CASSRPGLQETQYF	TGTGCCAGTAGTAGGCCGGGACTGCAAGAGACCCAGTACTTC
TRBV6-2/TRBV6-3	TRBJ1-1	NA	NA	CASSREGLNTEAFF	TGTGCCAGCAGCCGAGAGGGCTTGAACACTGAAGCTTTCTTT
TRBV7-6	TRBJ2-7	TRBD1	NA	CASSLGQGRQEQYF	TGTGCCAGCAGCTTAGGACAGGGAAGGCAGGAGCAGTACTTC
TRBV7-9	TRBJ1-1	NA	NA	CASSLGRTATDTEAFF	TGTGCCAGCAGCTTAGGTCGGACAGCCACCGACACTGAAGCTTTCTTT
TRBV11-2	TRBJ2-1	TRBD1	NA	CASSGGDRGFNEQFF	TGTGCCAGCAGCGGTGGGGACAGGGGGTTCAATGAGCAGTTCTTC
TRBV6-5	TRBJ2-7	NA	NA	CASKHGHSYEQYF	TGTGCCAGCAAGCACGGTCACTCCTACGAGCAGTACTTC
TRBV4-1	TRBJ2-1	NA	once	CASSQGLSSYNEQFF	TGCGCCAGCAGCCAAGGGCTCAGCTCCTACAATGAGCAGTTCTTC
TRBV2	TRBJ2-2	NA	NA	CASRKGTVGPTGELFF	TGTGCCAGCAGGAAAGGGACTGTGGGACCCACCGGGGAGCTGTTTTTT
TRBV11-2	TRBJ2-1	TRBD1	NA	CASSLVGTGSNEQFF	TGTGCCAGCAGCTTAGTGGGGACAGGGAGCAATGAGCAGTTCTTC
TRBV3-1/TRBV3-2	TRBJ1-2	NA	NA	CASSQGAGYTF	TGTGCCAGCAGCCAAGGGGCGGGCTACACCTTC
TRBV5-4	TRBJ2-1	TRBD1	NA	CASSPTPPTGGEDEQFF	TGTGCCAGCAGTCCAACCCCCCCGACAGGGGGCGAGGATGAGCAGTTCTTC
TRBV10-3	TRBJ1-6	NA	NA	CAISVGQVNNSPLHF	TGTGCCATCAGTGTTGGTCAGGTCAATAATTCACCCCTCCACTTT
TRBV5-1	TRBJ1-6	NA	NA	CASSPSAVGRGSPLHF	TGCGCCAGCAGCCCATCAGCCGTGGGGCGCGGTTCACCCCTCCACTTT
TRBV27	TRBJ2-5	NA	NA	CASSSNLYQETQYF	TGTGCCAGCAGTTCCAATCTATACCAAGAGACCCAGTACTTC
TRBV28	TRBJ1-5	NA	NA	CASSPALGIRQPQHF	TGTGCCAGCAGCCCCGCCCTGGGCATCCGTCAGCCCCAGCATTTT
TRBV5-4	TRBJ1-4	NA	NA	CASSLDARGSGEKLFF	TGTGCCAGCAGCTTGGACGCTCGGGGTTCAGGCGAAAAACTGTTTTTT
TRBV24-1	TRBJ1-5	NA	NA	CATSDLGGANQPQHF	TGTGCCACCAGTGATTTGGGAGGCGCGAATCAGCCCCAGCATTTT
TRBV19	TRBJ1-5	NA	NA	CASRLNSNQPQHF	TGTGCCAGTAGACTGAATAGCAATCAGCCCCAGCATTTT
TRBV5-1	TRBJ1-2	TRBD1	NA	CASSLGTGQGYGYTF	TGCGCCAGCAGCTTGGGAACGGGACAGGGCTATGGCTACACCTTC
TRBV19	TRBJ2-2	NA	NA	CASSIVSGMNTGELFF	TGTGCCAGTAGTATAGTTTCGGGGATGAACACCGGGGAGCTGTTTTTT
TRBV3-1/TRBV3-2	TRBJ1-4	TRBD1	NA	CASSHAGTANEKLFF	TGTGCCAGCAGCCACGCCGGGACAGCTAATGAAAAACTGTTTTTT
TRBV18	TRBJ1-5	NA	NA	CASSLAGNSNQPQHF	TGTGCCAGCTCACTGGCAGGGAATAGCAATCAGCCCCAGCATTTT
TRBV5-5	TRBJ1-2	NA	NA	CASSPASGLGYTF	TGTGCCAGCAGCCCCGCGTCAGGGCTGGGCTACACCTTC
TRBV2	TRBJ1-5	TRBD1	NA	CASTRQPQGTHNQPQHF	TGTGCCAGTACAAGACAACCACAGGGGACCCACAATCAGCCCCAGCATTTT
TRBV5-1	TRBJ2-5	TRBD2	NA	CASSEDLAGGRETQYF	TGCGCCAGCAGCGAAGACCTAGCGGGGGGAAGAGAAACCCAGTACTTC
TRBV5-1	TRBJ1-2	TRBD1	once	CASSLGTGDYGYTF	TGCGCCAGCAGCTTGGGGACAGGGGACTATGGCTACACCTTC
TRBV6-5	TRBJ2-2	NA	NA	CASANPGERTGELFF	TGTGCCAGCGCCAACCCGGGGGAAAGAACCGGGGAGCTGTTTTTT
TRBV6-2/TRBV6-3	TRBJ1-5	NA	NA	CASSYRGSGQPQHF	TGTGCCAGCAGTTACCGGGGGTCGGGTCAGCCCCAGCATTTT